This entry is about one T cell receptor beta chain. This sample is drawn from a study of blood T cell repertoires in COVID-19. Germline V gene sequence: CDR1 MDHEN, CDR2 SYDVKM. The CDR3 covers 18 residues. V shed 6 bases and J 4 bases; nucleotides not matched to a gene: 14. Generated by immunoSEQ multiplex PCR, the TCRdb table keeps only in-frame clones and is missing some. The sample holds approximately 270,000 clones, around 85% seen once. The sequenced sample consisted of peripheral blood. The sequence derives from a human donor with COVID-19, enrolled during active disease. The donor label of this sample is uncertain. The chain employs TRBV28 and TRBJ2-5; 13 nucleotides align to TRBD2. The CDR3 coding sequence is TGTGCCAGCAGCTCCACTAGCGGGGGGGTCTATTTAGGAGAGACCCAGTACTTC. Its protein is CASSSTSGGVYLGETQYF.